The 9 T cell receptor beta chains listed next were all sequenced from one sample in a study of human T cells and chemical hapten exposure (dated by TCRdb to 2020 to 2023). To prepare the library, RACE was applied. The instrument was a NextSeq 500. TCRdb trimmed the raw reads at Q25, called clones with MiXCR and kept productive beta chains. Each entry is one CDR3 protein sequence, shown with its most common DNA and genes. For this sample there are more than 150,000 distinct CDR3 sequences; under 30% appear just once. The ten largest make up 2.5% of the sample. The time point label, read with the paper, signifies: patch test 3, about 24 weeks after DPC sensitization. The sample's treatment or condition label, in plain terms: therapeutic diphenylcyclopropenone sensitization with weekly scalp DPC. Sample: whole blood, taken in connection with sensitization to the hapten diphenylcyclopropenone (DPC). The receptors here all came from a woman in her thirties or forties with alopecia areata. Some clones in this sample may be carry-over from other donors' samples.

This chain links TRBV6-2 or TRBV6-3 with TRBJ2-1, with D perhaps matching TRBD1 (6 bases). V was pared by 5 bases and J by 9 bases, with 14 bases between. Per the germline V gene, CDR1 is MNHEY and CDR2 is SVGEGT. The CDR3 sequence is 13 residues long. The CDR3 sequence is CASSDRDNSEQFF. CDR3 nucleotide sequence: TGTGCCAGCAGTGACCGGGACAATAGTGAGCAGTTCTTC.

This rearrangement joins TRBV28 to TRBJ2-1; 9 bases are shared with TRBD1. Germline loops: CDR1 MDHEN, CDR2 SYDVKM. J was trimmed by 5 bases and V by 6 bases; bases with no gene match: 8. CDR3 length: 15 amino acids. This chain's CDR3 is CASSRGGTGNNEQFF. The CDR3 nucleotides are TGTGCCAGCAGCCGAGGGGGGACAGGGAACAATGAGCAGTTCTTC.

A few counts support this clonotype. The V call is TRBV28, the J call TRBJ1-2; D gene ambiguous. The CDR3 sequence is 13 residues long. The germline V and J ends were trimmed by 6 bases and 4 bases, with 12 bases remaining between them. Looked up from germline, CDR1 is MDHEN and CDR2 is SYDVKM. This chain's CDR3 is CASSPTVGYGYTF. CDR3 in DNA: TGTGCCAGCAGCCCCACGGTTGGCTATGGCTACACCTTC.

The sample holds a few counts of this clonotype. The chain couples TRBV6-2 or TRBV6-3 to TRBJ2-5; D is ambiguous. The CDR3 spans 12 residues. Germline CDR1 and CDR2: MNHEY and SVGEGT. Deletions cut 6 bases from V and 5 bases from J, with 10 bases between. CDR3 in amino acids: CASSQRAETQYF. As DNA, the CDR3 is TGTGCCAGCAGCCAACGGGCGGAGACCCAGTACTTC.

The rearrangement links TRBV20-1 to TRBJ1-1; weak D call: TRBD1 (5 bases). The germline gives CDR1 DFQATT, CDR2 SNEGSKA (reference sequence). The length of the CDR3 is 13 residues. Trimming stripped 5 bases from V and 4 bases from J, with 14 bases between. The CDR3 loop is CSAGPPGATEAFF. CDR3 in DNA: TGCAGTGCTGGACCCCCTGGGGCCACTGAAGCTTTCTTT.

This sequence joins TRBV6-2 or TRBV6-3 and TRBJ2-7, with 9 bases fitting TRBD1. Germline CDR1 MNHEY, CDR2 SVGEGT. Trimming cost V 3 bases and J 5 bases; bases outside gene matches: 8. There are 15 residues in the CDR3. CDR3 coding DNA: TGTGCCAGCAGTTATTCTCCGGACAGGGGCGACGAGCAGTACTTC. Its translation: CASSYSPDRGDEQYF.

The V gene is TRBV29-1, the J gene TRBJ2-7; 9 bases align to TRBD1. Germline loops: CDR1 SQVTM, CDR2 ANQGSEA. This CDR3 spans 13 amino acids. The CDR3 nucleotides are TGCAACGTAAATCCGGGACAGGGACGCGAGCAGTACTTC. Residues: CNVNPGQGREQYF.

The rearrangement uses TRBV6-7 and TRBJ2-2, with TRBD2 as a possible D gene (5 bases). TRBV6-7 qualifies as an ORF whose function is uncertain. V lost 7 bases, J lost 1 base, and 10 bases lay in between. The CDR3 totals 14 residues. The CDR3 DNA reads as TGTGCCAGCATCGGACTTTTGAACACCGGGGAGCTGTTTTTT. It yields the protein CASIGLLNTGELFF.

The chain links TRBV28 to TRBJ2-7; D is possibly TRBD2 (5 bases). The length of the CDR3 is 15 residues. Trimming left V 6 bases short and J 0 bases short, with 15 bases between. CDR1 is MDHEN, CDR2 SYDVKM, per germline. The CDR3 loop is CASSSPQRDSYEQYF. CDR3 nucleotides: TGTGCCAGCAGCTCCCCCCAACGGGACTCCTACGAGCAGTACTTC.